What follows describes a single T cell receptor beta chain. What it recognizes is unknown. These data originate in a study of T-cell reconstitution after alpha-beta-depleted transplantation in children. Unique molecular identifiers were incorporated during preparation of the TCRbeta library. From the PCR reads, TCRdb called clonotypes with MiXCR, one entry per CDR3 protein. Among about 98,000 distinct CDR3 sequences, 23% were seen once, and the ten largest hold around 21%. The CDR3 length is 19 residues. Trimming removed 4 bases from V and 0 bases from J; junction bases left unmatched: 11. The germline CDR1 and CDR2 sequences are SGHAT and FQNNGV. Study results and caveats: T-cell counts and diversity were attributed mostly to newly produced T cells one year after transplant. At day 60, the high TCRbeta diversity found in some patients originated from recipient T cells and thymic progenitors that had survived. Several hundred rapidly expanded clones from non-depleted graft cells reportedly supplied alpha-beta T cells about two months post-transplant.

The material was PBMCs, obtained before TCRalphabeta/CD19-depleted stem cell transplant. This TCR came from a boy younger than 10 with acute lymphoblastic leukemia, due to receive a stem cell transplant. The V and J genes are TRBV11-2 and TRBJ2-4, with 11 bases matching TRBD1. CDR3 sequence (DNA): TGTGCCAGCAGCTATCCGGGACAGGGGGGTTCTATAGCCAAAAACATTCAGTACTTC. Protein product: CASSYPGQGGSIAKNIQYF.